A single sample gave rise to the 32 T cell receptor beta chains below, sequenced in a study of OX40 agonist ivuxolimab in advanced cancers. Repertoires were generated with immunoSEQ multiplex PCR, while TCRdb's copy carries only in-frame clones and drops some. The sample gives about 2,900 clones, roughly 72% of which show up once; about 23% is in the top ten. Source: CD4+ or CD8+ T cells sorted from blood, taken in a trial of the OX40 agonist ivuxolimab. All receptors derive from an adult with an advanced solid tumor such as melanoma, head and neck, liver or kidney cancer.

In this sample, this clone turned up a few times. The V call is TRBV16, the J call TRBJ1-5, with D maybe TRBD1 (5 bases). The CDR3 runs to 17 residues. CDR1 is KGHSY, CDR2 FQNENV, per germline. V lost 4 bases and J 6 bases, leaving 22 bases between the germline ends. The CDR3 protein is CASSPGDSGELGQPQHF. The CDR3 DNA follows: TGTGCCAGCAGCCCGGGGGATTCCGGGGAGTTAGGTCAGCCCCAGCATTTT.

The gene calls are TRBV4-1 and TRBJ1-5; possibly TRBD1 for D (6 bases). From germline, CDR1 is MGHRA and CDR2 YSYEKL. The CDR3 has 15 amino acids. V was cut by 4 bases and J by 0 bases, with 10 bases left in between. CDR3 nucleotides: TGCGCCAGCAGCCTGACAGGACTTAGCAATCAGCCCCAGCATTTT. Its protein is CASSLTGLSNQPQHF.

The chain links TRBV11-2 to TRBJ2-7, with D unclear. Trimming cost V 0 bases and J 4 bases, with 10 bases left between them. The CDR3 covers 14 residues. CDR1 and CDR2 from the germline V gene are SGHAT and FQNNGV. The CDR3 DNA follows: TGTGCCAGCAGCTTAGACGTAGGGCCATACGAGCAGTACTTC. Residues: CASSLDVGPYEQYF.

CDR3 protein: CASSLGQGRQPQHF. The CDR3, as DNA: TGTGCCAGCAGTTTAGGACAGGGACGTCAGCCCCAGCATTTT. The rearrangement links TRBV28 to TRBJ1-5; TRBD1 matches at 8 bases. Trimming cost V 2 bases and J 6 bases; bases outside gene matches: 3. Germline V gene data show CDR1 as MDHEN and CDR2 as SYDVKM. This CDR3 is built from 14 residues.

V usage is TRBV19 and J usage is TRBJ1-5; weak D call: TRBD1 (5 bases). The V end was cut by 3 bases, the J end by 7 bases, with 10 bases between. This CDR3 is built from 13 residues. Germline values: CDR1 LNHDA, CDR2 SQIVND (reference sequence). CDR3 loop: CASSMQGTQPQHF. The CDR3 DNA reads TGTGCCAGTAGTATGCAGGGAACGCAGCCCCAGCATTTT. The whole variable domain, remainder taken from reference TRBV19 and TRBJ1-5, is DGGITQSPKYLFRKEGQNVTLSCEQNLNHDAMYWYRQDPGQGLRLIYYSQIVNDFQKGDIAEGYSVSREKKESFPLTVTSAQKNPTAFYLCASSMQGTQPQHFGDGTRLSIL.

The CDR3 nucleotides are TGTGCCAGCAATGGACAGGGAAGCTACGAGCAGTACTTC. This sequence encodes CASNGQGSYEQYF. This chain links TRBV6-5 with TRBJ2-7, with 8 nucleotides matching TRBD1. With 7 bases clipped from V and 3 bases from J, the junction kept 5 bases outside the gene matches. Germline CDR1 MNHEY, CDR2 SVGAGI. The CDR3 spans 13 residues.

The rearrangement links TRBV6-4 to TRBJ2-2, with 8 positions matching TRBD1. The CDR3 is made up of 14 amino acids. CDR1 is MRHNA and CDR2 is SNTAGT in the germline V gene. V dropped 3 bases and J dropped 3; count of bases not matched to a gene: 0. DNA of the CDR3: TGTGCCAGCAGTGAGGGACAGGACACCGGGGAGCTGTTTTTT. This sequence encodes CASSEGQDTGELFF.

The V and J genes are TRBV4-3 and TRBJ2-7; D unresolved. Germline CDR1 is LGHNA and CDR2 is YSLEER. The length of the CDR3 is 14 residues. V dropped 1 base and J dropped 2 bases, with 9 bases sitting between them. The CDR3 coding sequence is TGCGCCAGCAGCCAAGGCTTGGGCACCTACGAGCAGTACTTC. Its translation is CASSQGLGTYEQYF.

The chain combines TRBV27 with TRBJ2-7; the D gene is possibly TRBD1 (5 bases). CDR1 is MNHEY and CDR2 is SMNVEV in the germline V gene (reference sequence). Trimming removed 0 bases from V and 3 bases from J, with 15 bases in between. The CDR3 runs to 16 residues. CDR3 in amino acids: CASSLSAGQSGYEQYF. CDR3 DNA: TGTGCCAGCAGTTTATCCGCAGGGCAGTCGGGCTACGAGCAGTACTTC.

The chain couples TRBV19 to TRBJ2-1; 7 positions match TRBD2. This CDR3 contains 15 residues. CDR1 is LNHDA, CDR2 SQIVND, per germline (reference sequence). After removal of 1 base from V and 7 bases from J, the junction contained 7 bases not matched to a gene. The DNA for the CDR3 is TGTGCCAGTAGTATAGTTGAGGGAGGGCGGAATGAGCAGTTCTTC. Translation gives CASSIVEGGRNEQFF.

CDR3 DNA: TGTGCCAGCAGTTACGTCGGGGGCGGAACCGGGGAGCTGTTTTTT. Translation gives CASSYVGGGTGELFF. The rearrangement uses TRBV6-6 and TRBJ2-2; D possibly uses TRBD1 or TRBD2 (6 bases each). The CDR3 length is 15 residues. With 2 bases removed from V and 5 bases from J, the gap between germline ends came to 12 bases. Germline V lookup: CDR1 MNHNY, CDR2 SVGAGI (reference sequence).

This clone was seen a few times. CDR3 amino acids: CAISESKGGDGYTF. The CDR3 DNA follows: TGTGCCATCAGTGAGTCGAAGGGGGGTGATGGCTACACCTTC. The rearrangement uses TRBV10-3 and TRBJ1-2, with a possible D match to TRBD1 (6 bases). V gave up 0 bases and J gave up 6 bases, with 11 bases separating them. This CDR3 contains 14 residues. CDR1 is ENHRY, CDR2 SYGVKD, per germline.

V gene TRBV27 combines with J gene TRBJ2-7; 8 bases fit TRBD2. The germline gives CDR1 MNHEY, CDR2 SMNVEV (reference sequence). V lost 0 bases and J lost 2; bases outside the gene matches: 6. The CDR3 spans 16 residues. The CDR3 here is CASSLSTGLAPYEQYF. The CDR3 region has the DNA TGTGCCAGCAGTTTATCGACCGGACTAGCCCCCTACGAGCAGTACTTC.

This chain joins TRBV7-9 and TRBJ1-2; D gene unclear. Germline assignment: CDR1 SEHNR and CDR2 FQNEAQ (reference sequence). V shed 2 bases and J shed 6 bases, with 16 bases lying between them. The CDR3 is 15 residues long. As DNA, the CDR3 is TGTGCCAGCAGCTTATCCACCCTACCGACGGATGGCTACACCTTC. Amino acid sequence: CASSLSTLPTDGYTF.

This clone is classed as large. This chain uses TRBV7-8 with TRBJ2-1, with no clear D. Trimming removed 6 bases from V and 8 bases from J, with 14 bases in between. In germline, CDR1 is SGHVS, CDR2 FQNEAQ. The CDR3 runs to 13 residues. CDR3 coding DNA: TGTGCCAGCAGGTCCCCCCCGGATTATGAGCAGTTCTTC. The encoded protein is CASRSPPDYEQFF.

This clone was seen more than once but under ten times. The chain has TRBV6-1 and TRBJ2-7; 8 bases match TRBD1. V lost 6 bases to trimming and J lost 5 bases; unmatched junction nucleotides: 6. Germline-derived CDR1 and CDR2 are MNHNS and SASEGT. CDR3 length equals 13 residues. CDR3 residues: CASRRTGSHEQYF. CDR3 nucleotides: TGTGCCAGCAGGCGGACAGGGTCCCACGAGCAGTACTTC.

CDR3 residues: CASTGQGATNEQFF. DNA of the CDR3: TGTGCCAGCACCGGACAGGGGGCAACAAATGAGCAGTTCTTC. The chain joins TRBV28 to TRBJ2-1; TRBD1 aligns across 11 bases. CDR1 is MDHEN and CDR2 is SYDVKM in the germline V gene. This CDR3 is 14 amino acids long. The trim removed 7 bases at V and 7 bases at J, leaving 6 bases unmatched.

This clone was recorded once. The J gene is TRBJ2-1, the V gene TRBV9; TRBD2 matches 10 bases. Trimming took 4 bases from V and 8 from J; bases not matched to a gene: 3. The germline CDR1 and CDR2 sequences are SGDLS and YYNGEE. This CDR3 is 13 amino acids long. This CDR3 reads CASSSGLADEQFF. DNA for the CDR3: TGTGCCAGCAGCAGCGGACTAGCGGATGAGCAGTTCTTC.

The chain uses TRBV6-1 and TRBJ1-1; tentatively, D is TRBD1 (6 bases). V was clipped by 0 bases and J by 1 base, with 15 bases between them. CDR3 length: 17 amino acids. Germline lookup yields CDR1 MNHNS and CDR2 SASEGT. The CDR3 coding sequence is TGTGCCAGCAGTGAAGCGTCCTGGGGACAATCGAACACTGAAGCTTTCTTT. Translated: CASSEASWGQSNTEAFF.

CDR3 residues: CASSPGRDANADTQYF. CDR3 nucleotide sequence: TGTGCCAGCAGCCCGGGAAGGGACGCCAACGCAGATACGCAGTATTTT. The chain uses TRBV7-9 and TRBJ2-3; D could derive from TRBD1 or TRBD2 (5 bases each). This CDR3 spans 16 amino acids. Germline V lookup: CDR1 SEHNR, CDR2 FQNEAQ (reference sequence). V was shortened by 5 bases and J by 4 bases, with 19 bases between the two germline ends. The entire variable domain, with the rest obtained from reference TRBV7-9 and TRBJ2-3, is as follows: DTGVSQNPRHKITKRGQNVTFRCDPISEHNRLYWYRQTLGQGPEFLTYFQNEAQLEKSRLLSDRFSAERPKGSFSTLEIQRTEQGDSAMYLCASSPGRDANADTQYFGPGTRLTVL.

This clone is large. The chain carries TRBV5-1 and TRBJ2-7, with 10 positions matching TRBD1. The germline V gene encodes CDR1 SGHRS and CDR2 YFSETQ. There are 13 residues in the CDR3. J gave up 4 bases and V 6 bases, and 4 bases lay outside the gene matches. The CDR3 DNA is TGCGCCAGCACCGGGACAGGGGAATACGAGCAGTACTTC. It specifies CASTGTGEYEQYF.

This clone was detected once. The chain carries TRBV7-9 and TRBJ1-2, with 7 bases identical to TRBD1. The CDR3 is 14 residues long. Trimming cost V 7 bases and J 6 bases; bases outside gene matches: 11. The germline CDR1 and CDR2 sequences are SEHNR and FQNEAQ (reference sequence). Here the CDR3 DNA reads TGTGCCAGCACCTCTTCCAGGACAGGCAATGGCTACACCTTC. Amino acid sequence: CASTSSRTGNGYTF.

The rearrangement uses TRBV9 and TRBJ2-7; 8 positions agree with TRBD1. In germline, CDR1 is SGDLS, CDR2 YYNGEE. The CDR3 totals 14 residues. The V and J ends lost 0 bases and 5 bases, in that order; junction bases with no gene match: 4. The CDR3 is CASSVAYRGDEQYF. For the CDR3, the DNA is TGTGCCAGCAGCGTAGCGTACAGGGGGGACGAGCAGTACTTC.

V and J are TRBV4-3 and TRBJ2-7; TRBD1 aligns across 9 bases. There are 14 residues in the CDR3. Germline V gene lookup returns CDR1 LGHNA and CDR2 YSLEER. The V and J ends lost 3 bases and 4 bases, in that order; junction bases with no gene match: 4. CDR3 loop: CASSQGTGKYEQYF. The CDR3 nucleotides read TGCGCCAGCAGCCAGGGGACAGGGAAGTACGAGCAGTACTTC.

The chain joins TRBV2 to TRBJ2-3; D unclear. The CDR3 extends over 15 amino acids. Germline assignment: CDR1 SNHLY and CDR2 FYNNEI. The ends were cut back, 7 bases at V and 0 bases at J, with 14 bases in the middle. CDR3 DNA: TGTGCCAGCACCTCCGAGCCCTTTAGCACAGATACGCAGTATTTT. Its translation is CASTSEPFSTDTQYF.

This clone is labeled medium-sized (0.01 to 0.1%). The rearrangement uses TRBV2 and TRBJ1-5; TRBD1 matches at 7 bases. The CDR3 contains 16 residues. Germline V CDR1 and CDR2: SNHLY, FYNNEI. Losses at the gene ends were 3 bases for V and 5 bases for J; bases not matched to a gene: 10. The DNA for the CDR3 is TGTGCCAGCAGTGACCTACAGGGGCCGCTGGATCAGCCCCAGCATTTT. Translating it yields CASSDLQGPLDQPQHF.

The genes are TRBV6-6 and TRBJ2-1; D is possibly TRBD1 or TRBD2 (5 bases each). Per germline, CDR1 MNHNY and CDR2 SVGAGI (reference sequence). This CDR3 is 12 amino acids long. Trimming removed 5 bases at V and 8 bases at J, with 10 bases between. The CDR3 nucleotides are TGTGCCAGCAGTCGGGGCGGGTATGAGCAGTTCTTC. This translates into CASSRGGYEQFF.

This clone came up once. The rearrangement links TRBV5-1 to TRBJ2-3; tentatively, D is TRBD1 (7 bases). Trimming cost V 5 bases and J 1 base, with 23 bases left between them. The germline V gene has CDR1 SGHRS and CDR2 YFSETQ. The CDR3 is 18 residues long. CDR3 sequence: CASRPQGGWLSGTDTQYF. As DNA, the CDR3 is TGCGCCAGCAGGCCTCAGGGGGGTTGGTTATCTGGCACAGATACGCAGTATTTT.

The chain uses TRBV11-2 and TRBJ1-1; D is perhaps TRBD1 (5 bases). CDR3 size: 13 residues. The ends were cut back, 4 bases at V and 4 bases at J, with 10 bases in the middle. CDR1 is SGHAT, CDR2 FQNNGV, per germline. In DNA form, the CDR3 reads TGTGCCAGCAGCTCCAAGGGGATCACTGAAGCTTTCTTT. This sequence encodes CASSSKGITEAFF.

This clone has just a few counts. The chain employs TRBV4-1 and TRBJ1-2; TRBD1 matches at 8 bases. This CDR3 region has 14 residues. J lost 3 bases, V lost 5 bases, and 5 bases had no gene match. CDR1 and CDR2 (germline): MGHRA, YSYEKL. CDR3 sequence (DNA): TGCGCCAGCAGCTGGACAGGGAAGGACTATGGCTACACCTTC. This translates into CASSWTGKDYGYTF.

The rearrangement links TRBV28 to TRBJ1-2; D possibly corresponds to TRBD1 (6 bases). Germline CDR1 reads MDHEN; CDR2 reads SYDVKM. The CDR3 length is 13 residues. V lost 8 bases and J 4 bases, leaving 14 bases between the germline ends. CDR3 in amino acids: CASQGQGPYGYTF. CDR3 in DNA: TGTGCCAGCCAGGGGCAGGGCCCCTATGGCTACACCTTC.

V and J are TRBV14 and TRBJ1-2; 10 bases align to TRBD1. The CDR3 covers 17 residues. CDR1 is SGHDN, CDR2 FVKESK, per germline. The J segment lost 2 bases and the V segment lost 2 bases, leaving 8 bases of the junction unmatched. In nucleotides, the CDR3 is TGTGCCAGCAGCCAAATCGGGACAGGGGTCCCGAACTATGGCTACACCTTC. This sequence encodes CASSQIGTGVPNYGYTF.